The next 11 T cell receptor beta chains were all read from a single sample in a study of blood T cells in healthy people across ages. Primers used in a second PCR of about 6 to 11 cycles were a sample-barcoded 5' primer and a J-beta primer mix. TCRdb processed the 5' RACE reads anew with MiXCR; each CDR3 protein has one entry. The sample gives around 710,000 distinct CDR3 sequences, roughly 45% of which show up once; about 20% is in the top ten. Input material: blood. The receptors were sampled from a woman aged 55-70 years in good health.

This chain uses TRBV20-1 with TRBJ2-4, with D perhaps given as TRBD1 or TRBD2 (5 bases each). The J call is doubtful: the DNA matches TRBJ2-7 better. Germline loops: CDR1 DFQATT, CDR2 SNEGSKA (reference sequence). This CDR3 has 17 residues. In DNA, the CDR3 is TGCAGTGCTAGGAAGAGGAGAGGGGTTTTGCGGCCCTACGAGCAGTACTTC. It is translated as CSARKRRGVLRPYEQYF.

This chain joins TRBV7-6 and TRBJ1-1; no clear D gene. Per the germline V gene, CDR1 is SGHVS and CDR2 is FNYEAQ. The CDR3 contains 15 residues. V shed 0 bases and J shed 1 base, with 9 bases lying between them. Here the CDR3 reads CASSLAVGPNTEAFF. CDR3 bases: TGTGCCAGCAGCTTAGCCGTCGGGCCGAACACTGAAGCTTTCTTT. Using reference TRBV7-6 and TRBJ1-1 for the parts outside the CDR3, the full variable domain is GAGVSQSPRYKVTKRGQDVALRCDPISGHVSLYWYRQALGQGPEFLTYFNYEAQQDKSGLPNDRFSAERPEGSISTLTIQRTEQRDSAMYRCASSLAVGPNTEAFFGQGTRLTVV.

As concerns this clonotype: Mismatch with germline at one junction end may stem from a read error. V gene TRBV7-8 combines with J gene TRBJ2-3; D is tentatively TRBD1 or TRBD2 (5 bases each). The CDR3 is made up of 15 amino acids. The germline V gene encodes CDR1 SGHVS and CDR2 FQNEAQ. CDR3 DNA sequence: TGTGCCCGCAGCTCGCGTGGGGGAACAAGAGATACGCAGTATTTT. Its protein is CARSSRGGTRDTQYF.

This chain connects TRBV20-1 to TRBJ1-1; 7 nucleotides match TRBD1. CDR1 and CDR2 (germline): DFQATT, SNEGSKA (reference sequence). V dropped 0 bases and J dropped 4; count of bases not matched to a gene: 11. This CDR3 spans 16 amino acids. CDR3 protein: CSARDYIRQGSTEAFF. DNA of the CDR3: TGCAGTGCTAGAGATTACATCCGACAGGGTTCCACTGAAGCTTTCTTT.

This clonotype was counted a few times. The gene calls are TRBV20-1 and TRBJ1-4; 9 bases align to TRBD1. Germline lookup yields CDR1 DFQATT and CDR2 SNEGSKA (reference sequence). V trimming: 0 bases; J trimming: 8 bases; junction bases outside the gene matches: 10. The CDR3 is 16 residues long. CDR3 nucleotide sequence: TGCAGTGCTAGAGATTCGCGTACAGGGGGCGCGGAAAAACTGTTTTTT. It translates to CSARDSRTGGAEKLFF.

This clonotype was counted only a few times. This chain joins TRBV6-1 and TRBJ2-7; weak D call: TRBD2 (5 bases). The V gene's germline CDR1 is MNHNS and CDR2 SASEGT. This CDR3 is built from 15 residues. Trimming removed 5 bases from V and 5 bases from J, with 19 bases in between. The CDR3 reads CASSSPAPGNHEQYF. The CDR3 nucleotides are TGTGCCAGCAGTTCCCCCGCCCCGGGGAACCACGAGCAGTACTTC.

This clonotype has more than one count but fewer than ten. One base away lies a much larger clone, so this may be a sequencing read error. This chain connects TRBV29-1 to TRBJ2-1, with TRBD2 matching over 10 bases. The DNA matches TRBJ2-7 better at its end, which makes the J call doubtful. Germline V gene sequence: CDR1 SQVTM, CDR2 ANQGSEA. The CDR3 is 13 amino acids. DNA of the CDR3: TGCAGCGTGGGACTAGCGCCTAACAATGAGCAGTACTTC. Protein product: CSVGLAPNNEQYF.

The chain is built from TRBV12-3 or TRBV12-4 and TRBJ2-2; D perhaps matches TRBD2 (6 bases). The CDR3 extends over 15 amino acids. V lost 7 bases to trimming and J lost 2 bases, with 14 bases between them. CDR3 nucleotides: TGTGCCAGCAAGGCCCTTAGCGGAAACACCGGGGAGCTGTTTTTT. Its translation is CASKALSGNTGELFF.

The chain uses TRBV7-3 and TRBJ2-1; D is unresolved. Germline lookup yields CDR1 SGHTA and CDR2 FQGTGA. V lost 8 bases and J lost 6, with 29 bases in between. The CDR3 contains 18 residues. This chain's CDR3 is CASALNPTLYGSLNEQFF. CDR3 in DNA: TGTGCCAGCGCACTCAACCCAACCTTGTATGGCTCCCTCAATGAGCAGTTCTTC.

This clonotype was detected only a few times. This chain links TRBV18 with TRBJ2-5, with 13 nucleotides matching TRBD2. This CDR3 is built from 18 residues. The V gene's germline CDR1 is KGHSH and CDR2 LQKENI. V trimming: 3 bases; J trimming: 0 bases; junction bases outside the gene matches: 7. The CDR3 is CASSPGLAGALHQETQYF. The DNA for the CDR3 is TGTGCCAGCTCACCTGGACTAGCGGGAGCACTACACCAAGAGACCCAGTACTTC.

The chain links TRBV6-5 to TRBJ2-7; D is tentatively TRBD1 or TRBD2 (5 bases each). CDR1 and CDR2 (germline): MNHEY, SVGAGI. Trimming removed 5 bases from V and 0 bases from J, with 11 bases in between. The CDR3 is 14 residues long. The CDR3 protein is CASSDEGRSYEQYF. The CDR3 nucleotides are TGTGCCAGCAGTGACGAGGGGCGCTCCTACGAGCAGTACTTC.